The 9 T cell receptor beta chains below were found in one sample sequenced in a study of T-cell reconstitution after alpha-beta-depleted transplantation in children. General observations from the study: Most T-cell counts and diversity one year after the transplant came from T cells that were newly produced.

The library targeted TCRbeta and was prepared with unique molecular identifiers. TCRdb used MiXCR to reprocess the PCR reads, holding one entry per CDR3 protein. The sample contains about 300,000 distinct CDR3 sequences, approximately 7.3% of which appear only once. These TCRs are of unknown antigen specificity. The sample was peripheral blood, taken 360 days after TCRalphabeta/CD19-depleted stem cell transplant. The source is a female patient aged 2-10 years who had a stem cell transplant for Fanconi anemia, so the T cells may come from the graft donor.

This clonotype was found many times. The chain combines TRBV12-3 or TRBV12-4 with TRBJ2-2, with 8 nucleotides matching TRBD2. The CDR3 totals 16 residues. V lost 4 bases, J lost 0 bases, and 4 bases stayed unmatched. CDR3 sequence: CASSYAGGPNTGELFF. In DNA, the CDR3 is TGTGCCAGCAGTTATGCGGGGGGCCCGAACACCGGGGAGCTGTTTTTT.

This clonotype was found many times. The chain links TRBV27 to TRBJ2-1; 7 bases align to TRBD1. V dropped 6 bases and J dropped 7; count of bases not matched to a gene: 30. Germline V gene lookup returns CDR1 MNHEY and CDR2 SMNVEV (reference sequence). The length of the CDR3 is 21 residues. CDR3: CASSSPWTGDLVGDARNEQFF. Written as DNA, the CDR3 is TGTGCCAGCAGCTCCCCCTGGACAGGTGATCTAGTGGGGGACGCCAGGAATGAGCAGTTCTTC.

This clonotype was observed many times. The CDR3 loop reads CASSPGDEQFF. In DNA form, the CDR3 reads TGTGCCAGCAGCCCCGGGGATGAGCAGTTCTTC. The gene calls are TRBV27 and TRBJ2-1; TRBD2 is a possible D gene (5 bases). CDR3 size: 11 residues. The germline V and J ends were trimmed by 6 bases and 8 bases, with 8 bases remaining between them. In germline, CDR1 is MNHEY, CDR2 SMNVEV (reference sequence).

This clonotype was detected ten times or more. The chain carries TRBV11-2 and TRBJ2-5; possible D gene TRBD2, 6 bases. Per the germline V gene, CDR1 is SGHAT and CDR2 is FQNNGV. The germline V and J ends were trimmed by 5 bases and 9 bases, with 19 bases remaining between them. The length of the CDR3 is 14 residues. CDR3: CASSTPTSSGPQYF. Written as DNA, the CDR3 is TGTGCCAGCAGCACCCCGACTAGTTCGGGTCCCCAGTACTTC.

This clonotype has just a few counts. The V call is TRBV30, the J call TRBJ2-3; the match to TRBD2 covers 8 bases. CDR3 length: 15 residues. With V trimmed by 2 bases and J by 1 base, 5 bases remained unmatched. CDR1 GTSNPN and CDR2 SVGIG come from the germline V gene (reference sequence). The CDR3 DNA is TGTGCCTGGAGTTTCGGGCGGGGGGGCACAGATACGCAGTATTTT. Its translation is CAWSFGRGGTDTQYF.

This clonotype has only a few counts. V is TRBV27 and J is TRBJ2-4, with D possibly called TRBD1 or TRBD2 (6 bases each). V lost 6 bases to trimming and J lost 0 bases, with 24 bases between them. The CDR3 has 19 residues. Germline V lookup: CDR1 MNHEY, CDR2 SMNVEV (reference sequence). Here the CDR3 DNA reads TGTGCCAGCAGCTTAAAAGGGGGGCCATGGTTTGAAGCCAAAAACATTCAGTACTTC. Protein sequence: CASSLKGGPWFEAKNIQYF.

This clonotype showed up just a few times. A read error may account for a junction end that differs from germline. V and J are TRBV11-2 and TRBJ2-4; TRBD1 matches at 12 bases. The germline V gene encodes CDR1 SGHAT and CDR2 FQNNGV. This CDR3 region has 15 residues. CDR3 DNA sequence: TGTGCCTGCAGCTTAGGGACAGGGGGCGCAGACATTCAGTACTTC. It codes for CACSLGTGGADIQYF.

Many counts were recorded for this clonotype. V usage is TRBV5-1 and J usage is TRBJ1-2; 9 nucleotides align to TRBD1. The CDR3 covers 15 residues. V lost 4 bases and J lost 8; bases outside the gene matches: 12. Germline V gives CDR1 SGHRS, CDR2 YFSETQ. The CDR3 region is CASSEPGQGGYGYTF. Written as DNA, the CDR3 is TGCGCCAGCAGCGAACCGGGACAGGGCGGGTACGGCTACACCTTC.

This rearrangement joins TRBV29-1 to TRBJ2-7; possible D gene TRBD1, 6 bases. Trimming cost V 5 bases and J 5 bases, with 19 bases left between them. Germline lookup yields CDR1 SQVTM and CDR2 ANQGSEA. The CDR3 extends over 14 amino acids. CDR3 residues: CSVSGRGRMDEQYF. DNA for the CDR3: TGCAGCGTTTCGGGCAGGGGCCGAATGGACGAGCAGTACTTC.